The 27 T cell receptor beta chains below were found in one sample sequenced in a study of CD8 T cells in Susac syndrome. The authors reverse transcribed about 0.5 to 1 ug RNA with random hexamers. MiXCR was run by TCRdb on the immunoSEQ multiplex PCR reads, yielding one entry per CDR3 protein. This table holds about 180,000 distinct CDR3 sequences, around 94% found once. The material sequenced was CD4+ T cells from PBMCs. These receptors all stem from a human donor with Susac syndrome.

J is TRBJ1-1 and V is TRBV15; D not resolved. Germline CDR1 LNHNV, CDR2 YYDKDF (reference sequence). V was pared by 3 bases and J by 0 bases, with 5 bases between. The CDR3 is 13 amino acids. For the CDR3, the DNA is TGTGCCACCAGCAGGGAACTGAACACTGAAGCTTTCTTT. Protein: CATSRELNTEAFF.

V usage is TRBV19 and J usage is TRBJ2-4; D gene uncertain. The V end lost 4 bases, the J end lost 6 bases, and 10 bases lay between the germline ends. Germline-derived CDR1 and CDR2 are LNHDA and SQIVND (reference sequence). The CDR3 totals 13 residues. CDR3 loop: CASSTLNGNIQYF. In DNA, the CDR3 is TGTGCCAGTAGTACCCTAAACGGAAACATTCAGTACTTC. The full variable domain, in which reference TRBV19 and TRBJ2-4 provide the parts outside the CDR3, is DGGITQSPKYLFRKEGQNVTLSCEQNLNHDAMYWYRQDPGQGLRLIYYSQIVNDFQKGDIAEGYSVSREKKESFPLTVTSAQKNPTAFYLCASSTLNGNIQYFGAGTRLSVL.

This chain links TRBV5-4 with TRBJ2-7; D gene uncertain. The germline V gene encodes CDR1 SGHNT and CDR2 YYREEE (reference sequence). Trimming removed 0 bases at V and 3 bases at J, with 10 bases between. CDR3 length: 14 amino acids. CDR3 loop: CASSLGPQSYEQYF. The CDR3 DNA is TGTGCCAGCAGCTTGGGACCGCAGAGCTACGAGCAGTACTTC.

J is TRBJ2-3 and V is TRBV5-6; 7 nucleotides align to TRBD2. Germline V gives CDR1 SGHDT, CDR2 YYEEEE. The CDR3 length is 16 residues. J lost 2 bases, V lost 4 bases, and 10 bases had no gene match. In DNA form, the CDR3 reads TGTGCCAGCAGCCATCGGTGGGGGAGGGCCACAGATACGCAGTATTTT. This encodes CASSHRWGRATDTQYF.

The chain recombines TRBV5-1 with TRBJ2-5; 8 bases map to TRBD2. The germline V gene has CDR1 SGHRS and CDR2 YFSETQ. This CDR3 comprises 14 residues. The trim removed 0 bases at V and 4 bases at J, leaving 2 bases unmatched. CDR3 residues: CASSLVLAGETQYF. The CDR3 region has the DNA TGCGCCAGCAGCTTGGTCCTAGCGGGAGAGACCCAGTACTTC.

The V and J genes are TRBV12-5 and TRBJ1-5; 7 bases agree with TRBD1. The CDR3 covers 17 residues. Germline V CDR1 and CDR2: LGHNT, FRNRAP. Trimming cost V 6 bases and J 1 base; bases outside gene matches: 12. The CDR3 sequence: CASGPGQGQMSNQPQHF. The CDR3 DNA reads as TGTGCTAGTGGCCCCGGTCAGGGACAGATGAGCAATCAGCCCCAGCATTTT.

DNA for the CDR3: TGTGCCAGCAGTTTGTCTGGGTACAATCAGCCCCAGCATTTT. Translating gives CASSLSGYNQPQHF. The V call is TRBV28, the J call TRBJ1-5; the D is unclear. CDR1 is MDHEN, CDR2 SYDVKM, per germline. This CDR3 is 14 amino acids long. V was clipped by 3 bases and J by 3 bases, with 9 bases between them.

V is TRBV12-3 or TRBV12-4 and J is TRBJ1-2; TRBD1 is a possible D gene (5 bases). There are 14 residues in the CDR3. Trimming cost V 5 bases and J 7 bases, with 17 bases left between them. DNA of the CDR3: TGTGCCAGCAGTCCGCACCGGGACGGACCTGGCTACACCTTC. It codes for CASSPHRDGPGYTF.

This CDR3 reads CASSNASVRTEAFF. The DNA of the CDR3 is TGTGCCAGCAGCAACGCCAGCGTTCGCACTGAAGCTTTCTTT. The chain combines TRBV7-2 with TRBJ1-1; D ambiguous. With 5 bases removed from V and 4 bases from J, the gap between germline ends came to 14 bases. CDR1 is SGHTA, CDR2 FQGNSA, per germline. The CDR3 contains 14 residues.

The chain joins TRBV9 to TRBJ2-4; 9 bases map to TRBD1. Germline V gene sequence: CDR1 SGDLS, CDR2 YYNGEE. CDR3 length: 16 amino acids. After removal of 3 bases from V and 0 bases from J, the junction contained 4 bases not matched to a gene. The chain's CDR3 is CASSERDREAKNIQYF. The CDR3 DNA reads TGTGCCAGCAGCGAGAGGGACAGGGAAGCCAAAAACATTCAGTACTTC.

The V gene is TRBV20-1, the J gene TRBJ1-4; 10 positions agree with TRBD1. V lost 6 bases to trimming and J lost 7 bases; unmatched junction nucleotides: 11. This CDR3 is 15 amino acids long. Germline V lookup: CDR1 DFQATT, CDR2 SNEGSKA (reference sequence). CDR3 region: CSAINSGQGIEKLFF. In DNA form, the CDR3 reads TGCAGTGCCATTAACTCGGGACAGGGGATTGAAAAACTGTTTTTT.

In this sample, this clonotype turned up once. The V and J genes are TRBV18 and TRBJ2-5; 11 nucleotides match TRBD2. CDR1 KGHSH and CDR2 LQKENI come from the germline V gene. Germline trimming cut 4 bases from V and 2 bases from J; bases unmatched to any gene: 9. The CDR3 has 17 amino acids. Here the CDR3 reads CASSRVGTSGLQETQYF. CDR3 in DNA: TGTGCCAGCTCACGAGTTGGGACTAGCGGACTACAAGAGACCCAGTACTTC.

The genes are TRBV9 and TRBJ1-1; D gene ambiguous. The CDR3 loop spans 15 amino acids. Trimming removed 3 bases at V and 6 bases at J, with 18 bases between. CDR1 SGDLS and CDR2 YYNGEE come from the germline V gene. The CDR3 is CASSARAGWYAEAFF. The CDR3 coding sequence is TGTGCCAGCAGCGCCCGAGCCGGCTGGTACGCTGAAGCTTTCTTT.

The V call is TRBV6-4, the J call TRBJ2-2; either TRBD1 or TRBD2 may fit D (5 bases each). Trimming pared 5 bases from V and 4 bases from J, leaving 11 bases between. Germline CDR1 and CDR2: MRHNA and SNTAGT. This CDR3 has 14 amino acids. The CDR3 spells CASSRDGFTGELFF. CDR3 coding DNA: TGTGCCAGCAGTCGGGACGGCTTCACCGGGGAGCTGTTTTTT.

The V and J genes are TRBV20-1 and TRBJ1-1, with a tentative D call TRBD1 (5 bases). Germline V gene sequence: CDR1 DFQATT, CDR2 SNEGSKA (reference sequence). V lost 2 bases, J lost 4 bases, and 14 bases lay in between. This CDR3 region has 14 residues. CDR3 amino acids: CSARSLGDPTEAFF. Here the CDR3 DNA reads TGCAGTGCTAGAAGTTTGGGGGACCCCACTGAAGCTTTCTTT.

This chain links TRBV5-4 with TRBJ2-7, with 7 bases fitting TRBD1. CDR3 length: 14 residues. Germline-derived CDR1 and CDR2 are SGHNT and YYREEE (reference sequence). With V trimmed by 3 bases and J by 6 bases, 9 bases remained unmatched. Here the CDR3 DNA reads TGTGCCAGCAGCTCAGACAGGGTAAGGGCCGAGCAGTACTTC. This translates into CASSSDRVRAEQYF.

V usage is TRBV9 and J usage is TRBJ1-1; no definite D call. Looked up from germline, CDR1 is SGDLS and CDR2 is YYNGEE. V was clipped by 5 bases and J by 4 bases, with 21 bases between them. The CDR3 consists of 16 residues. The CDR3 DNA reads TGTGCCAGCAGTCGTAGGGAACTGCTACACGGCACTGAAGCTTTCTTT. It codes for CASSRRELLHGTEAFF.

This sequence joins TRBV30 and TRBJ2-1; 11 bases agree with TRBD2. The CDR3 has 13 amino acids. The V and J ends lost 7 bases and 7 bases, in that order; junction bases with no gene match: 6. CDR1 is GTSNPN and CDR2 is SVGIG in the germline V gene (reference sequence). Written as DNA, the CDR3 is TGTGCCTACCCTAGCGGGAGGTCTAATGAGCAGTTCTTC. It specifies CAYPSGRSNEQFF.

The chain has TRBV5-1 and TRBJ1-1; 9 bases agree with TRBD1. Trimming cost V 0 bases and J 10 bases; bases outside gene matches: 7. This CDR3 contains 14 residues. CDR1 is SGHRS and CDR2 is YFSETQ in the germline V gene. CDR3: CASSLEGQGMVAFF. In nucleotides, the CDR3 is TGCGCCAGCAGCTTGGAGGGACAGGGTATGGTAGCTTTCTTT.

CDR3 nucleotide sequence: TGCAGCGGGACAGGGGGAATCTACAATGAGCAGTTCTTC. Protein product: CSGTGGIYNEQFF. The chain uses TRBV29-1 and TRBJ2-1; TRBD1 agrees at 10 bases. Germline V gives CDR1 SQVTM, CDR2 ANQGSEA. J was trimmed by 3 bases and V by 7 bases; bases with no gene match: 3. The CDR3 sequence is 13 residues long.

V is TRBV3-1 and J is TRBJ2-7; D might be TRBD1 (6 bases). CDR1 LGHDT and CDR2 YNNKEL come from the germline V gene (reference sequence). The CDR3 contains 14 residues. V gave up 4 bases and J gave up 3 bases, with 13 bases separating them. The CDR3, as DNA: TGTGCCAGCAGCCTCCACCAGACAGGCTACGAGCAGTACTTC. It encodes CASSLHQTGYEQYF.

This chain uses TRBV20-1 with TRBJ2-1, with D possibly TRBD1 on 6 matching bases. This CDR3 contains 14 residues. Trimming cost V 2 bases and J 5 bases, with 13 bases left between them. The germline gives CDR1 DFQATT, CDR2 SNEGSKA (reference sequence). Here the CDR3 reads CSARLGGWHNEQFF. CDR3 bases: TGCAGTGCTAGATTAGGGGGTTGGCACAATGAGCAGTTCTTC.

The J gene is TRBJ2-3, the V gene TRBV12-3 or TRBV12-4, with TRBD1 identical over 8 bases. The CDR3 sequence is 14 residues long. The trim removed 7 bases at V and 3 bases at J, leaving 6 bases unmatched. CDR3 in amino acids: CASNGQGRTDTQYF. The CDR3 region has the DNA TGTGCCAGCAACGGACAGGGTCGGACAGATACGCAGTATTTT.

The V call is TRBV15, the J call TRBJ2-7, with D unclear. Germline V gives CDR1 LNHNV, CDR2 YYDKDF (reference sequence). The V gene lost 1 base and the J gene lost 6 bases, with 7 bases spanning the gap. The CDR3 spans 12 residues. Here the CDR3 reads CATSRGSGEQYF. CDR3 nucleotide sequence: TGTGCCACCAGCAGAGGGTCGGGCGAGCAGTACTTC.

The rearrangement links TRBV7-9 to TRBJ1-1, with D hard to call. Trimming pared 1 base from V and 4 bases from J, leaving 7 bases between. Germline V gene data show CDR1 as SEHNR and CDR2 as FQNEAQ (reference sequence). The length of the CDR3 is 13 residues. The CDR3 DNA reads TGTGCCAGCAGCTTAGAGGCAATCACTGAAGCTTTCTTT. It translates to CASSLEAITEAFF.

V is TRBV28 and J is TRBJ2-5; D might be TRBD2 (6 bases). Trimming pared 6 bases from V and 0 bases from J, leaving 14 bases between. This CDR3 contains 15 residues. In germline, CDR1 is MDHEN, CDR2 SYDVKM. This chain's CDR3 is CASSKSAGYQETQYF. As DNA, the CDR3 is TGTGCCAGCAGCAAATCAGCGGGTTACCAAGAGACCCAGTACTTC.

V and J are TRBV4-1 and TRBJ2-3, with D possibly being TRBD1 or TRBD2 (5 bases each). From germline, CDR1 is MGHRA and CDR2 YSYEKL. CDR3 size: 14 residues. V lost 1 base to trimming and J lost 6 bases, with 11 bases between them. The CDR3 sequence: CASSQVGGSDTQYF. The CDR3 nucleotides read TGCGCCAGCAGCCAAGTTGGGGGATCCGATACGCAGTATTTT.